Presented here are 10 T cell receptor beta chains from one specimen sequenced in a study of CD8+CD57+ T cells in acquired aplastic anemia. Selection for sequencing was limited to patients who had shown CD8+CD57+ cell expansion by flow cytometry. Genomic DNA served as template for TCR beta VDJ and CDR3 profiling. From the reads, TCRdb called clonotypes with MiXCR, one entry per CDR3 protein. The sample holds some 140,000 distinct CDR3 sequences; about 48% are singletons and the top ten take approximately 12%. The source material was sorted CD4+, CD8+, or CD8+CD57+ T cells (not recorded which) from PBMCs. These receptors were collected from a human donor with aplastic anemia.

Comments on this clonotype: A single base separates this from a much larger clone, so it may be a read error. The chain carries TRBV5-5 and TRBJ1-4; D gene ambiguous. Germline V CDR1 and CDR2: SGHKS, YYEKEE (reference sequence). Trimming cost V 1 base and J 8 bases, with 9 bases left between them. This CDR3 spans 13 amino acids. Here the CDR3 reads CASSLTIREKLFF. CDR3 DNA: TGTGCCAGCAGCTTGACCATTAGGGAAAAACTGTTTTTT.

J is TRBJ1-1 and V is TRBV6-4, with 9 positions matching TRBD1. The ends lost 6 bases at V and 1 base at J; junction bases unmatched: 9. The germline V gene has CDR1 MRHNA and CDR2 SNTAGT. The length of the CDR3 is 16 residues. The CDR3 loop reads CASRKTADRGNTEAFF. DNA for the CDR3: TGTGCCAGCAGGAAAACAGCGGACAGGGGGAACACTGAAGCTTTCTTT.

V is TRBV24-1 and J is TRBJ2-7, with a tentative D call TRBD1 (6 bases). Germline V gene lookup returns CDR1 KGHDR and CDR2 SFDVKD. The CDR3 contains 13 residues. Trimming cost V 6 bases and J 5 bases, with 13 bases left between them. The DNA for the CDR3 is TGTGCCACCAGTCAACCAGGGGACGACGAGCAGTACTTC. Translation gives CATSQPGDDEQYF.

This clonotype occurred many times. The chain has TRBV3-1 and TRBJ2-5, with TRBD1 as a possible D gene (6 bases). Deletions cut 8 bases from V and 0 bases from J, with 19 bases between. This CDR3 has 16 residues. Germline values: CDR1 LGHDT, CDR2 YNNKEL (reference sequence). The CDR3 reads CASSPIRDNNQETQYF. The CDR3 coding sequence is TGTGCCAGCTCCCCCATCCGGGACAACAACCAAGAGACCCAGTACTTC.

As for this clonotype: Since the CDR3 does not end with the conserved phenylalanine or tryptophan, this likely comes from a read error. It is unclear where the CDR3 begins or ends on the DNA, so no DNA is shown, and the CDR3 is as TCRdb lists it. V and J are TRBV9 and TRBJ2-7; TRBD1 is the table's D call, not checked against the DNA. Inclusive of both ends, the CDR3 amounts to 16 amino acids. Germline CDR1 reads SGDLS; CDR2 reads YYNGEE. The CDR3 loop reads CASSALPGQGGDEQHL.

The chain employs TRBV20-1 and TRBJ2-1; 9 nucleotides agree with TRBD2. The CDR3 spans 12 residues. The ends lost 1 base at V and 9 bases at J; junction bases unmatched: 1. Germline V gives CDR1 DFQATT, CDR2 SNEGSKA (reference sequence). The CDR3 coding sequence is TGCAGTGCTAGAGGACTAGCGGCTGAGCAGTTCTTC. Its protein product is CSARGLAAEQFF.

The gene calls are TRBV11-2 and TRBJ1-1, with D hard to call. The germline gives CDR1 SGHAT, CDR2 FQNNGV. The V gene lost 3 bases and the J gene lost 1 base, with 12 bases spanning the gap. The CDR3 consists of 15 residues. CDR3 loop: CASSFLGRTNTEAFF. The DNA for the CDR3 is TGTGCCAGCAGCTTTCTCGGGAGAACGAACACTGAAGCTTTCTTT.

The chain carries TRBV6-1 and TRBJ1-6, with TRBD1 identical over 8 bases. Looked up from germline, CDR1 is MNHNS and CDR2 is SASEGT. The CDR3 is made up of 14 amino acids. Unmatched junction bases numbered 5, after V lost 6 bases and J lost 7 bases. Written as DNA, the CDR3 is TGTGCCAGCAGCGCGGACAGGGTAAATTCACCCCTCCACTTT. Translated: CASSADRVNSPLHF.

This clonotype was found once. V and J are TRBV5-1 and TRBJ1-6; 10 nucleotides agree with TRBD1. The CDR3 runs to 16 residues. Germline trimming cut 0 bases from V and 10 bases from J; bases unmatched to any gene: 7. The germline V gene has CDR1 SGHRS and CDR2 YFSETQ. The CDR3 is CASSLGGTGVRSPLHF. DNA of the CDR3: TGCGCCAGCAGCTTGGGAGGGACAGGGGTCCGGTCACCCCTCCACTTT.

This clonotype appeared a few times. J is TRBJ2-5 and V is TRBV29-1; D is unresolved. V lost 3 bases to trimming and J lost 5 bases, with 4 bases between them. CDR1 is SQVTM and CDR2 is ANQGSEA in the germline V gene. This CDR3 region has 10 residues. CDR3 nucleotides: TGCAGCGTTGAGGCGGAGACCCAGTACTTC. This sequence encodes CSVEAETQYF.